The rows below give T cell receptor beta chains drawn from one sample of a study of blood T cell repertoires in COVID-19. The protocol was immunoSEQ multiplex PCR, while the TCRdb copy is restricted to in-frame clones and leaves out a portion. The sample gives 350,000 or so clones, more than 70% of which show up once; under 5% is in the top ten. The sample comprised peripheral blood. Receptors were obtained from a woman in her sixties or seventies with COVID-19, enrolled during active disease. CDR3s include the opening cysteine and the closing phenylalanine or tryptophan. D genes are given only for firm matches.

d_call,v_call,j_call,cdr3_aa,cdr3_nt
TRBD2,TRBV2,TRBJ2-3,CASSLRTSGASTDTQYF,TGTGCCAGCAGTCTTCGGACTAGCGGGGCAAGCACAGATACGCAGTATTTT
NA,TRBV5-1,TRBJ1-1,CASRGGAGDTEAFF,TGCGCCAGCAGAGGGGGGGCGGGGGACACTGAAGCTTTCTTT
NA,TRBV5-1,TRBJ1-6,CASSRDNTANSPLHF,TGCGCCAGCAGCCGGGACAACACCGCGAATTCACCCCTCCACTTT
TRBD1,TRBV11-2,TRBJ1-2,CASSLGQRYGYTF,TGTGCCAGCAGCCTGGGACAGCGCTATGGCTACACCTTC
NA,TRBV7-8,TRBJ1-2,CASSFGLTNYGYTF,TGTGCCAGCAGCTTCGGACTAACTAACTATGGCTACACCTTC
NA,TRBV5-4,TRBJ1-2,CASSLAYGLNYGYTF,TGTGCCAGCAGCTTGGCCTACGGACTAAACTATGGCTACACCTTC
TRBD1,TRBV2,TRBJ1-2,CASGATRTGSNYGYTF,TGTGCCAGTGGAGCAACTCGGACAGGGTCCAACTATGGCTACACCTTC
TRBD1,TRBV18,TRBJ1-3,CASSPQGASGNTIYF,TGTGCCAGCTCACCTCAGGGGGCCTCTGGAAACACCATATATTTT
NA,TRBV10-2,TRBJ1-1,CASNSGYTEAFF,TGCGCCAGCAACAGTGGGTACACTGAAGCTTTCTTT
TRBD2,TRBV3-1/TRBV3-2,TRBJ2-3,CASSQSGTRATDTQYF,TGTGCCAGCAGCCAATCCGGGACTAGAGCCACAGATACGCAGTATTTT